This TCR beta chain was profiled in a study of blood T cell repertoires in COVID-19. CDR1 and CDR2 from the germline V gene are SQVTM and ANQGSEA. J was trimmed by 2 bases and V by 7 bases; bases with no gene match: 10. The CDR3 extends over 14 amino acids. Original methodology: Scientists estimated how many nucleated cells there were by amplifying reference gene primers. Sequenced by immunoSEQ multiplex PCR; TCRdb stores in-frame clones only, minus some. V and J calls and clone size are copied from that table; D and trimming were computed from the DNA. The sample includes some 75,000 clones, about 76% seen only once; the top ten take less than 20%.

The sequence came from a woman aged 80 or over with active or convalescent COVID-19. V usage is TRBV29-1 and J usage is TRBJ2-5; TRBD2 agrees at 7 bases. Sequencing was done on a sample of peripheral blood. This CDR3 is CSADTGGRQETQYF. CDR3 nucleotide sequence: TGCAGCGCTGATACCGGGGGGAGGCAAGAGACCCAGTACTTC. Filled out from reference TRBV29-1 and TRBJ2-5, the complete variable domain reads SAVISQKPSRDICQRGTSLTIQCQVDSQVTMMFWYRQQPGQSLTLIATANQGSEATYESGFVIDKFPISRPNLTFSTLTVSNMSPEDSSIYLCSADTGGRQETQYFGPGTRLLVL.